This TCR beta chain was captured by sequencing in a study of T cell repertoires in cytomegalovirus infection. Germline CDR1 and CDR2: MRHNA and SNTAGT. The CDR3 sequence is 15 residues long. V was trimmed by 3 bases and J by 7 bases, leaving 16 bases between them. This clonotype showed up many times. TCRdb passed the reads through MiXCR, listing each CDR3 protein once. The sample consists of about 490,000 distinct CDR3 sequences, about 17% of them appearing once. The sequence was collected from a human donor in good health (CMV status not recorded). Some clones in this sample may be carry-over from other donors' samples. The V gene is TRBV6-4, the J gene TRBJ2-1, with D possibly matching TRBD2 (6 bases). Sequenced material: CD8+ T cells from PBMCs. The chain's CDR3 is CASSEDAGSRNEQFF. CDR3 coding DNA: TGTGCCAGCAGTGAAGACGCCGGGAGTCGTAATGAGCAGTTCTTC.